This T cell receptor (beta chain) was identified during a study of T cell repertoires in ileal Crohn's disease. In the study overall: At surgery, around 36% of patients smoked, with median disease duration about eight years. Thiopurines (11) or anti-TNF agents (roughly 17) were given postoperatively to about half.

Using immunoSEQ multiplex PCR, the repertoire was profiled, and TCRdb retains in-frame clones only, with some absent. The sample includes approximately 14,000 clones, roughly 80% seen only once; the top ten take over 11%. Notes on this clone: The antigen remains unidentified.

Study-wide results and limits: Endoscopic recurrence occurred in every patient whose clonality exceeded 26.8%.

The germline gives CDR1 GTSNPN, CDR2 SVGIG (reference sequence). This CDR3 is 14 amino acids long. Between the trimmed V and J ends, which lost 0 bases and 3 bases, there was a span of 11 bases. The time point: inflamed ileum from the surgical specimen. Patients were adults with ileal or ileocolonic Crohn's disease needing resection. The sequencing sample was made of ileal tissue. The chain is built from TRBV30 and TRBJ1-2; D is possibly TRBD1 (5 bases). The clonotype was recovered from an adult with Crohn's disease. Here the CDR3 reads CAWSVRGTDYGYTF. In DNA, the CDR3 is TGTGCCTGGAGTGTACGTGGGACGGACTATGGCTACACCTTC.